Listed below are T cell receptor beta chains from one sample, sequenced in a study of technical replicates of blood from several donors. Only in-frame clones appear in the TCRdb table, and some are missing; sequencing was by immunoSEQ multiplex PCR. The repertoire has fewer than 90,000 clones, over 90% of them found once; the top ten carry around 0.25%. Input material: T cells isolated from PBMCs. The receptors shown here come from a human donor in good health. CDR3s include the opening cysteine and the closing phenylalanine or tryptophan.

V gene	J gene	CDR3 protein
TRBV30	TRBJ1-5	CAWSGEAGEQGPQHF
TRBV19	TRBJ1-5	CASSIPNQPQHF
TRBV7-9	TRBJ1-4	CASSPRQGLGEKLFF
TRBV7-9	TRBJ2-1	CASSARLAEYNEQFF
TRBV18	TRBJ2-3	CASSRLLASRGNTDTQYF
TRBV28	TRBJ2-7	CASSSSGSEWVYEQYF
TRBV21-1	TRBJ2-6	CASSKWATGGSSGANVLTF
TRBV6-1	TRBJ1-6	CASIRSTGGNSPLHF
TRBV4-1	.	CASSQDEAHHYEQYF
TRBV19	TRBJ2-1	CASNRDREYNEQFF
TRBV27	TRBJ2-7	CASSLASGFSYEQYF
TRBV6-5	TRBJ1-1	CASSYSAVKGTEAFF
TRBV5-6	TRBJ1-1	CASSSTGWAEAFF
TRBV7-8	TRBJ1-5	CASSSVNQPQHF
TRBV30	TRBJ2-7	CAWSPGTGSHEQYF
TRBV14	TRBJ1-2	CASSETSGSPAGYTF
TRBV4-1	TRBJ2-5	CASSQGLAGGQETQYF
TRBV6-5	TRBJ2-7	CASRTGQGLFDEQYF
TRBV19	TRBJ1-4	CASRTSGRGEKLFF
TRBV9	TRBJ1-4	CASSPFEDRGNEKLFF
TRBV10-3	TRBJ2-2	CAISESLGQGRNSRAPGELFF
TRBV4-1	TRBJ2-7	CASSQDMRTEYEQYF
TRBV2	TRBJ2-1	CASTQSGWGGNEQFF
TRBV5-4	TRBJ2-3	CASSLEFADTQYF
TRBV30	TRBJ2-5	CAWRTGTLQETQYF
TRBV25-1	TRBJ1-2	CASSEERSNYGYTF
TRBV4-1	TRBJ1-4	CASSHYWGQGAEKLFF
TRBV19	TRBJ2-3	CASTPGHRSFLSTDTQYF
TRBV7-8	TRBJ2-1	CASSLTRVGYGEQFF
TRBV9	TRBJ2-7	CASSLGQGGSYEQYF
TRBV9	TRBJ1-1	CASSVSGGAITEAFF
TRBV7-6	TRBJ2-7	CASSARQGRFEQYF
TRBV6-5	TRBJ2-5	CASSYLAGGRETQYF
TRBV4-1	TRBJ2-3	CASSQLGTSGKGRTQYF
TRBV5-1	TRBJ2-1	CASSLRALGTGFPLSYNEQFF
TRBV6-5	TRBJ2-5	CASSYPGQGETQYF
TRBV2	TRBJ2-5	CASSELPSAGSQETQYF
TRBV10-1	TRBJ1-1	CASSIDRVETEAFF
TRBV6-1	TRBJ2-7	CASSESPTGAIYEQYF
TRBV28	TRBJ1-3	CASIRDRALWGGNTIYF
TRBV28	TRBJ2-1	CASNSRDRAREQFF
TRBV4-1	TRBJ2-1	CASSQVEQGAYNEQFF
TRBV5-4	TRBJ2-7	CASSLPQNEQYF
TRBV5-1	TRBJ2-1	CASRTFNEQFF
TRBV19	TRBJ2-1	CASSTAFEQFF
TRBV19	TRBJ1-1	CASSLDDRGFLWTEAFF
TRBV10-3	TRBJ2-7	CAISTGLAGGTYEQYF
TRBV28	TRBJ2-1	CASSPTGLWSSYNEQFF
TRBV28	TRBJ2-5	CASSLFGTGQETQYF
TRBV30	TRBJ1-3	CAWSVGQGGNTIYF
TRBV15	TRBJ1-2	CATSRETVYGYTF
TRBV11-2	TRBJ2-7	CASSLGHTYEQYF
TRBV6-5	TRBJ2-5	CASSSMARQETQYF